This entry lists 6 T cell receptor beta chains sequenced from one sample in a study of T cells in Graves' hyperthyroidism and ophthalmopathy. The source material, RNA transcripts, was used to amplify TCR beta CDR3 regions. When the TCR CDR3 underwent first-round RT-PCR, the HTBI primer set was used. TCRdb processed the multiplex PCR reads anew with MiXCR; each CDR3 protein has one entry. The sample carries nearly 750,000 distinct CDR3 sequences, approximately 40% recorded once. Input material: blood. The source is a woman in her 40s with Graves' hyperthyroidism.

This chain's CDR3 is CASREWGTDNEKLFF. The CDR3 bases are TGTGCCAGCAGGGAGTGGGGGACGGATAATGAAAAACTGTTTTTT. The rearrangement uses TRBV2 and TRBJ1-4; perhaps TRBD1 as D (5 bases). V shed 6 bases and J shed 4 bases, with 15 bases lying between them. Germline CDR1 SNHLY, CDR2 FYNNEI. This CDR3 comprises 15 residues. Using reference TRBV2 and TRBJ1-4 for the parts outside the CDR3, the full variable domain is EPEVTQTPSHQVTQMGQEVILRCVPISNHLYFYWYRQILGQKVEFLVSFYNNEISEKSEIFDDQFSVERPDGSNFTLKIRSTKLEDSAMYFCASREWGTDNEKLFFGSGTQLSVL.

V and J are TRBV4-3 and TRBJ2-5, with D tentatively TRBD1 (7 bases). Germline V gene sequence: CDR1 LGHNA, CDR2 YSLEER. This CDR3 has 15 amino acids. V lost 3 bases and J lost 6, with 17 bases in between. The CDR3 coding sequence is TGCGCCAGCAGCCACCAAGAAGGGGGCGGGAAGACCCAGTACTTC. This gives the protein CASSHQEGGGKTQYF.

This clonotype occurred a few times. The chain has TRBV5-1 and TRBJ1-2, with 8 bases lining up with TRBD1. This CDR3 spans 14 amino acids. With V trimmed by 2 bases and J by 6 bases, 6 bases remained unmatched. Looked up from germline, CDR1 is SGHRS and CDR2 is YFSETQ. The DNA for the CDR3 is TGCGCCAGCAGCTTCAGGACAGGGTTCGATGGCTACACCTTC. Translating gives CASSFRTGFDGYTF.

The J gene is TRBJ2-7, the V gene TRBV20-1; TRBD2 might be the D (6 bases). Germline CDR1 is DFQATT and CDR2 is SNEGSKA (reference sequence). This CDR3 has 14 amino acids. Deletions cut 6 bases from V and 3 bases from J, with 18 bases between. CDR3 in amino acids: CSAHPNRDFYEQYF. CDR3 sequence (DNA): TGCAGTGCCCATCCTAACCGGGACTTCTACGAGCAGTACTTC.

This clonotype showed up many times. The V call is TRBV7-2, the J call TRBJ2-5, with a tentative D call TRBD2 (5 bases). Per germline, CDR1 SGHTA and CDR2 FQGNSA. V was pared by 5 bases and J by 4 bases, with 11 bases between. CDR3 length: 13 residues. The CDR3 protein is CASSRATRETQYF. As DNA, the CDR3 is TGTGCCAGCAGCCGGGCCACTAGAGAGACCCAGTACTTC.

The rearrangement joins TRBV6-5 to TRBJ1-4; the D is unclear. V was clipped by 3 bases and J by 0 bases, with 8 bases between them. This CDR3 is 15 amino acids long. CDR1 and CDR2 from the germline V gene are MNHEY and SVGAGI. The CDR3 DNA sequence: TGTGCCAGCAGTTATTCCGGTTCAACTAATGAAAAACTGTTTTTT. The encoded protein is CASSYSGSTNEKLFF.